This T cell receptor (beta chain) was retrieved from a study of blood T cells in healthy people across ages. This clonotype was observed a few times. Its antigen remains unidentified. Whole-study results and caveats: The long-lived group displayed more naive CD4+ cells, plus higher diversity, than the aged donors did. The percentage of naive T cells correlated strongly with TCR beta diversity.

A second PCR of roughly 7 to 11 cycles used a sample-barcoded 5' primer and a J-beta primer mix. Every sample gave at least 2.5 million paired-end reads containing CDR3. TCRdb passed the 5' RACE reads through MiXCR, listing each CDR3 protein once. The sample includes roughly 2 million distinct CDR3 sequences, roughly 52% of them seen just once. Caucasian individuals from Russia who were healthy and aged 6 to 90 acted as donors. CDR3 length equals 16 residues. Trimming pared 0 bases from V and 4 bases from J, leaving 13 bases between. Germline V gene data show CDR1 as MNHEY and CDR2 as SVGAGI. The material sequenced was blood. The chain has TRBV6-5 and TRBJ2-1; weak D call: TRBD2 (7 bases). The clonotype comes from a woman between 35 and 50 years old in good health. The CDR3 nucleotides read TGTGCCAGCAGTTACTCCTACGGGGGGCCGTACAATGAGCAGTTCTTC. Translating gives CASSYSYGGPYNEQFF.